Shown below are 11 T cell receptor beta chains from a single sample sequenced in a study of cytomegalovirus exposure and HLA in healthy donors. The PCR ran on 60 Vbeta and 13 Jbeta primers. Clones were read by immunoSEQ multiplex PCR, and TCRdb kept only the in-frame ones, dropping some. Of more than 150,000 clones in the sample, over 70% are singletons; the top ten hold 1.3%. Sequencing was performed on PBMCs. The receptors come from a man over 45 in good health and CMV-seropositive.

The chain is built from TRBV29-1 and TRBJ2-7; 8 bases match TRBD2. Germline values: CDR1 SQVTM, CDR2 ANQGSEA. The ends lost 1 base at V and 3 bases at J; junction bases unmatched: 5. The CDR3 is made up of 14 amino acids. The CDR3 protein is CSVEVLAGRYEQYF. DNA for the CDR3: TGCAGCGTTGAAGTTCTAGCGGGCCGCTACGAGCAGTACTTC.

The chain links TRBV30 to TRBJ2-1; D remains unclear. V gave up 4 bases and J gave up 5 bases, with 15 bases separating them. The germline CDR1 and CDR2 sequences are GTSNPN and SVGIG (reference sequence). This CDR3 spans 14 amino acids. The DNA for the CDR3 is TGTGCCTGGACTGGCCGATTAATCGACAATGAGCAGTTCTTC. Its protein product is CAWTGRLIDNEQFF.

The V gene is TRBV7-2, the J gene TRBJ2-7; 12 nucleotides align to TRBD2. The trim removed 1 base at V and 3 bases at J, leaving 4 bases unmatched. The CDR3 has 16 residues. Germline V gene lookup returns CDR1 SGHTA and CDR2 FQGNSA. The CDR3 reads CASSLGGLAGHYEQYF. As DNA, the CDR3 is TGTGCCAGCAGCTTAGGTGGACTAGCGGGGCACTACGAGCAGTACTTC.

CDR3 sequence: CAISGTEPWDTIYF. Here the CDR3 DNA reads TGTGCCATCAGCGGGACAGAGCCTTGGGACACCATATATTTT. The V and J genes are TRBV10-3 and TRBJ1-3, with TRBD1 matching 7 bases. The CDR3 is 14 residues long. V lost 6 bases and J lost 8; bases outside the gene matches: 10. Germline values: CDR1 ENHRY, CDR2 SYGVKD.

The DNA for the CDR3 is TGCGCCAGCAGCCAATCGGCAGATACGCAGTATTTT. It specifies CASSQSADTQYF. This chain connects TRBV4-1 to TRBJ2-3; no reliable D call. Germline V gives CDR1 MGHRA, CDR2 YSYEKL. V gave up 2 bases and J gave up 4 bases, with 4 bases separating them. This CDR3 is 12 amino acids long.

DNA of the CDR3: TGTGCCATCCGCGGGACTTTTGACAATGAGCAGTTCTTC. Its translation is CAIRGTFDNEQFF. This sequence joins TRBV10-3 and TRBJ2-1, with a possible D match to TRBD2 (6 bases). V lost 8 bases and J lost 5, with 13 bases in between. In germline, CDR1 is ENHRY, CDR2 SYGVKD. There are 13 residues in the CDR3.

The sample holds a few counts of this clone. The chain's CDR3 is CASSFSRASAGELFF. DNA for the CDR3: TGTGCCAGCAGTTTCTCCAGGGCGTCAGCCGGGGAGCTGTTTTTT. The rearrangement joins TRBV27 to TRBJ2-2; maybe TRBD1 (5 bases). The germline V gene has CDR1 MNHEY and CDR2 SMNVEV (reference sequence). Trimming took off 3 bases at V and 6 bases at J, with 14 bases between the two ends. This CDR3 is 15 amino acids long.

The gene calls are TRBV7-6 and TRBJ2-7; D remains unclear. The germline V gene has CDR1 SGHVS and CDR2 FNYEAQ. Between the trimmed V and J ends, which lost 0 bases and 5 bases, there was a span of 8 bases. The CDR3 runs 13 residues. CDR3 nucleotide sequence: TGTGCCAGCAGCTTAGCGTTTGGAGACGAGCAGTACTTC. This gives the protein CASSLAFGDEQYF. The full variable domain, with the rest looked up from reference TRBV7-6 and TRBJ2-7, is GAGVSQSPRYKVTKRGQDVALRCDPISGHVSLYWYRQALGQGPEFLTYFNYEAQQDKSGLPNDRFSAERPEGSISTLTIQRTEQRDSAMYRCASSLAFGDEQYFGPGTRLTVT.

This clone was seen a handful of times. The chain has TRBV18 and TRBJ1-2; D might be TRBD1 (5 bases). Trimming removed 6 bases from V and 1 base from J, with 15 bases in between. The CDR3 contains 15 residues. The germline gives CDR1 KGHSH, CDR2 LQKENI. The CDR3 DNA is TGTGCCAGCTCCCCAACGGGGGGGGTTAACTATGGCTACACCTTC. Its protein is CASSPTGGVNYGYTF.

The rearrangement joins TRBV7-2 to TRBJ1-2; D remains unclear. CDR1 and CDR2 from the germline V gene are SGHTA and FQGNSA. V was shortened by 5 bases and J by 4 bases, with 14 bases between the two germline ends. The CDR3 loop spans 14 amino acids. The CDR3 loop reads CASSPQSGVYGYTF. The CDR3 coding sequence is TGTGCCAGCAGCCCCCAGTCCGGGGTCTATGGCTACACCTTC.

The chain carries TRBV28 and TRBJ2-5; 7 bases line up with TRBD1. This CDR3 is built from 13 residues. The germline V gene has CDR1 MDHEN and CDR2 SYDVKM. V lost 5 bases to trimming and J lost 2 bases; unmatched junction nucleotides: 2. The CDR3 is CASSTGAQETQYF. The CDR3 DNA follows: TGTGCCAGCAGTACAGGGGCGCAAGAGACCCAGTACTTC.